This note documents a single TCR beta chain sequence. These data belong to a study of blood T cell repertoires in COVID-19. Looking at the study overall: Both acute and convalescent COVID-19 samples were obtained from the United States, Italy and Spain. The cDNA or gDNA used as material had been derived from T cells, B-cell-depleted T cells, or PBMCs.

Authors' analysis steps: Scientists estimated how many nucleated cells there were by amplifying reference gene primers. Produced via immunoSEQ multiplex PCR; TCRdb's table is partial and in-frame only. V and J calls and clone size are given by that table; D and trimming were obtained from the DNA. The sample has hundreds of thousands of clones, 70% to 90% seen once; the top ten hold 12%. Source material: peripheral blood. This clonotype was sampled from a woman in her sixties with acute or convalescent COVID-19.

The CDR3 DNA reads TGTGCCAGCAGCTACGAACATAGCAATCAGCCCCAGCATTTT. It codes for CASSYEHSNQPQHF. This chain uses TRBV7-9 with TRBJ1-5; D is uncertain. Germline V gives CDR1 SEHNR, CDR2 FQNEAQ (reference sequence). Trimming stripped 4 bases from V and 0 bases from J, with 7 bases between. The length of the CDR3 is 14 residues.